The 23 T cell receptor beta chains given below trace back to one sample, sequenced in a study of blood T cell repertoires in COVID-19. Profiled with immunoSEQ multiplex PCR; TCRdb holds only in-frame clones, not every one. The sample has 49,000 or so clones; around four fifths are singletons. The source material was peripheral blood. The receptor source for this set is a man between 60 and 75 years old with active COVID-19.

This clone was seen just once. The gene calls are TRBV28 and TRBJ2-5, with D possibly being TRBD2 (7 bases). The germline V and J ends were trimmed by 10 bases and 2 bases, with 14 bases remaining between them. This CDR3 is built from 13 residues. Germline CDR1 MDHEN, CDR2 SYDVKM. The CDR3: CATRGAIQETQYF. The CDR3 DNA sequence: TGTGCCACCCGGGGGGCCATTCAAGAGACCCAGTACTTC.

The chain uses TRBV9 and TRBJ2-7, with D perhaps TRBD2 (5 bases). Trimming removed 2 bases at V and 0 bases at J, with 12 bases between. The CDR3 has 15 residues. Germline V gene lookup returns CDR1 SGDLS and CDR2 YYNGEE. CDR3 region: CASSVQAASSYEQYF. The DNA for the CDR3 is TGTGCCAGCAGCGTGCAAGCGGCAAGCTCCTACGAGCAGTACTTC.

V usage is TRBV5-4 and J usage is TRBJ2-1; possibly TRBD2 for D (7 bases). The V end was cut by 1 base, the J end by 6 bases, with 14 bases between. This CDR3 comprises 15 residues. Germline CDR1 is SGHNT and CDR2 is YYREEE (reference sequence). The CDR3 sequence: CASSLRGGRGNEQFF. The CDR3 DNA sequence: TGTGCCAGCAGCTTGAGGGGGGGCCGTGGCAATGAGCAGTTCTTC.

V usage is TRBV5-1 and J usage is TRBJ1-1, with D perhaps matching TRBD1 (6 bases). Germline CDR1 reads SGHRS; CDR2 reads YFSETQ. Trimming left V 4 bases short and J 5 bases short, with 12 bases between. This CDR3 spans 13 amino acids. CDR3 sequence: CASSLGGRTEAFF. In DNA, the CDR3 is TGCGCCAGCAGCCTGGGGGGGCGGACTGAAGCTTTCTTT.

The chain carries TRBV2 and TRBJ2-7; no reliable D call. The CDR3 has 12 amino acids. Per the germline V gene, CDR1 is SNHLY and CDR2 is FYNNEI. V was clipped by 4 bases and J by 9 bases, with 13 bases between them. The CDR3 DNA sequence: TGTGCCAGCAGTGTCGGAGAATTGGCGCAGTACTTC. The encoded protein is CASSVGELAQYF.

This chain joins TRBV7-9 and TRBJ1-3, with TRBD1 as a possible D gene (6 bases). The CDR3 covers 15 residues. Germline CDR1 and CDR2: SEHNR and FQNEAQ (reference sequence). V lost 3 bases and J 0 bases, leaving 9 bases between the germline ends. CDR3 coding DNA: TGTGCCAGCAGCTTCCAAGGGGGCTCTGGAAACACCATATATTTT. It encodes CASSFQGGSGNTIYF. The complete variable domain, with remaining parts taken from reference TRBV7-9 and TRBJ1-3, reads DTGVSQNPRHKITKRGQNVTFRCDPISEHNRLYWYRQTLGQGPEFLTYFQNEAQLEKSRLLSDRFSAERPKGSFSTLEIQRTEQGDSAMYLCASSFQGGSGNTIYFGEGSWLTVV.

The CDR3 is CASRRGALPSGANVLTF. CDR3 nucleotide sequence: TGTGCCAGCAGGCGGGGGGCGCTCCCCTCTGGGGCCAACGTCCTGACTTTC. This rearrangement joins TRBV28 to TRBJ2-6, with TRBD2 matching over 8 bases. V gave up 6 bases and J gave up 0 bases; unmatched junction bases: 7. This CDR3 has 17 residues. CDR1 is MDHEN and CDR2 is SYDVKM in the germline V gene.

This clone was seen more than once but under ten times. The chain joins TRBV6-5 to TRBJ2-5; 12 bases line up with TRBD2. The CDR3 is 15 amino acids. V was clipped by 4 bases and J by 7 bases; unmatched bases: 7. Looked up from germline, CDR1 is MNHEY and CDR2 is SVGAGI. CDR3 sequence: CASSSSSGRAGTQYF. The CDR3, as DNA: TGTGCCAGCAGTTCTTCTAGCGGGAGGGCGGGGACCCAGTACTTC.

The V call is TRBV7-9, the J call TRBJ2-1, with 10 bases that match TRBD2. The CDR3 loop spans 14 amino acids. CDR1 is SEHNR, CDR2 FQNEAQ, per germline (reference sequence). V dropped 4 bases and J dropped 5; count of bases not matched to a gene: 2. The CDR3 DNA sequence: TGTGCCAGCAGCTCTAGCGGGGGAGACAATGAGCAGTTCTTC. This sequence encodes CASSSSGGDNEQFF.

The V call is TRBV19, the J call TRBJ2-7; D ambiguous. CDR1 LNHDA and CDR2 SQIVND come from the germline V gene (reference sequence). With 4 bases removed from V and 2 bases from J, the gap between germline ends came to 21 bases. The CDR3 totals 17 residues. This chain's CDR3 is CASSKTKPGQITYEQYF. The CDR3 DNA sequence: TGTGCCAGTAGTAAGACAAAGCCCGGCCAGATCACCTACGAGCAGTACTTC.

The V and J genes are TRBV5-3 and TRBJ2-1; 7 nucleotides align to TRBD2. TRBV5-3 falls under the ORF class, with uncertain function. The CDR3 is 17 residues long. V dropped 3 bases and J dropped 10; count of bases not matched to a gene: 19. DNA for the CDR3: TGTGCCAGAAGCTCAAATCGCGTGGGAGGGCCAACGGGAGAGCAGTTCTTC. Encoded protein: CARSSNRVGGPTGEQFF.

The J gene is TRBJ2-7, the V gene TRBV9, with D possibly matching TRBD2 (6 bases). Trimming shortened V by 4 bases and J by 3 bases, and 14 bases separated the two germline ends. This CDR3 has 14 amino acids. The germline V gene encodes CDR1 SGDLS and CDR2 YYNGEE. CDR3 nucleotide sequence: TGTGCCAGCAGCCCCGGTCTAGCGAACTACGAGCAGTACTTC. Protein sequence: CASSPGLANYEQYF.

The V and J genes are TRBV24-1 and TRBJ2-1, with 7 bases lining up with TRBD2. Losses at the gene ends were 2 bases for V and 6 bases for J; bases not matched to a gene: 12. CDR1 KGHDR and CDR2 SFDVKD come from the germline V gene. The CDR3 has 17 amino acids. CDR3 loop: CATSDSMTGLKGNEQFF. The CDR3 coding sequence is TGTGCCACCAGTGATTCGATGACGGGACTAAAAGGCAATGAGCAGTTCTTC.

This clone was observed a single time. This chain's CDR3 is CATHRGAGEQFF. In nucleotides, the CDR3 is TGTGCCACCCACAGGGGAGCGGGTGAGCAGTTCTTC. The genes are TRBV27 and TRBJ2-1; D might be TRBD1 (7 bases). The germline V gene encodes CDR1 MNHEY and CDR2 SMNVEV (reference sequence). V lost 10 bases, J lost 9 bases, and 16 bases lay in between. This CDR3 is 12 amino acids long.

V usage is TRBV9 and J usage is TRBJ2-1, with 14 bases matching TRBD2. Germline V gene data show CDR1 as SGDLS and CDR2 as YYNGEE. Trimming cost V 7 bases and J 8 bases; bases outside gene matches: 8. The CDR3 sequence is 15 residues long. The CDR3 coding sequence is TGTGCCAGCGGCGGGGGACTAGCGGGAGTTTATGAGCAGTTCTTC. Translation gives CASGGGLAGVYEQFF.

The gene calls are TRBV3-1 (or the pseudogene TRBV3-2) and TRBJ2-7, with a weak D call TRBD2 (6 bases). V lost 3 bases and J 1 base, leaving 16 bases between the germline ends. The germline gives CDR1 LGHDT, CDR2 YNNKEL (reference sequence). The CDR3 extends over 16 amino acids. CDR3 loop: CASSHLVSGGSYEQYF. The DNA for the CDR3 is TGTGCCAGCAGCCACTTAGTATCCGGGGGATCCTACGAGCAGTACTTC.

The CDR3: CASRTRQGGVDTQYF. The CDR3 DNA follows: TGTGCCAGCAGAACCCGACAGGGCGGTGTAGATACGCAGTATTTT. The chain carries TRBV6-5 and TRBJ2-3, with 7 nucleotides matching TRBD1. This CDR3 is built from 15 residues. The V and J ends lost 6 bases and 5 bases, in that order; junction bases with no gene match: 11. Germline V CDR1 and CDR2: MNHEY, SVGAGI.

This rearrangement joins TRBV28 to TRBJ2-7; D not resolved. V was shortened by 7 bases and J by 0 bases, with 7 bases between the two germline ends. In germline, CDR1 is MDHEN, CDR2 SYDVKM. The CDR3 sequence is 12 residues long. In DNA form, the CDR3 reads TGTGCCAGCACCCGAGGCTCCTACGAGCAGTACTTC. It yields the protein CASTRGSYEQYF.

V gene TRBV4-1 combines with J gene TRBJ2-2; the D gene is possibly TRBD2 (5 bases). The germline CDR1 and CDR2 sequences are MGHRA and YSYEKL. The V end was cut by 0 bases, the J end by 5 bases, with 22 bases between. CDR3 length: 19 residues. CDR3 in amino acids: CASSQDRRRSGAWTGELFF. CDR3 in DNA: TGCGCCAGCAGCCAAGATAGGAGGAGGAGCGGAGCGTGGACCGGGGAGCTGTTTTTT.

This sequence joins TRBV14 and TRBJ2-2; 7 nucleotides line up with TRBD2. There are 16 residues in the CDR3. Trimming took 5 bases from V and 6 from J; bases not matched to a gene: 12. Germline-derived CDR1 and CDR2 are SGHDN and FVKESK. The DNA for the CDR3 is TGTGCCAGCAGCGAAAGACCCGGGAGGTGGGCCGGGGAGCTGTTTTTT. This gives the protein CASSERPGRWAGELFF.

DNA of the CDR3: TGTGCCAGCAGCTTAGTCAGGGATAATTCACCCCTCCACTTT. Its translation: CASSLVRDNSPLHF. J is TRBJ1-6 and V is TRBV7-9; D may be TRBD1 (5 bases). The CDR3 length is 14 residues. V was cut by 1 base and J by 5 bases, with 6 bases left in between. Germline lookup yields CDR1 SEHNR and CDR2 FQNEAQ (reference sequence).

The chain couples TRBV13 to TRBJ1-2; 9 nucleotides match TRBD1. From germline, CDR1 is PRHDT and CDR2 FYEKMQ (reference sequence). J was trimmed by 4 bases and V by 4 bases; bases with no gene match: 4. The CDR3 covers 14 residues. In DNA form, the CDR3 reads TGTGCCAGCAGCTACAGGGGGCCGTCCTATGGCTACACCTTC. This encodes CASSYRGPSYGYTF.

Only a few counts were recorded for this clone. The chain combines TRBV18 with TRBJ1-1; 7 bases line up with TRBD1. Germline assignment: CDR1 KGHSH and CDR2 LQKENI. V was clipped by 3 bases and J by 7 bases; unmatched bases: 11. The CDR3 covers 15 residues. The CDR3 here is CASSPPGTAGGEAFF. CDR3 nucleotide sequence: TGTGCCAGCTCACCTCCCGGGACAGCGGGAGGTGAAGCTTTCTTT.